This T cell receptor (beta chain) was sequenced for a study of blood T cell repertoires in COVID-19. Here immunoSEQ multiplex PCR was the method, and the copy in TCRdb shows in-frame clones only, minus some. The table shows 300,000 to 450,000 clones, with around 90% occurring only once. Trimming stripped 7 bases from V and 4 bases from J, with 12 bases between. The CDR3 extends over 13 amino acids. The clonotype was recovered from a human donor in a cohort sampled during active COVID-19. The sample taken for sequencing was peripheral blood. This chain links TRBV12-3 or TRBV12-4 with TRBJ2-3; D is possibly TRBD2 (5 bases). This CDR3 is CASIEGLSDTQYF. CDR3 coding DNA: TGTGCCAGCATCGAGGGCTTATCAGATACGCAGTATTTT.